One sample yielded the 4 T cell receptor beta chains listed below, sequenced in a study of shared clonotypes between healthy human individuals. TCRdb keeps only in-frame clones here, not all; method: immunoSEQ multiplex PCR. The sample lists a few million clones, approximately 90% occurring once. The sample comprised naive CD4+ T cells sorted from blood. Subset indicated: CD45RA+ positively selected. The origin of the receptors is a man younger than 35 in good health.

This chain joins TRBV28 and TRBJ1-5; the D gene is possibly TRBD1 (6 bases). This CDR3 is 17 amino acids long. Per germline, CDR1 MDHEN and CDR2 SYDVKM. The V gene lost 3 bases and the J gene lost 0 bases, with 15 bases spanning the gap. The CDR3 spells CASSLGAPFYSNQPQHF. The CDR3 DNA is TGTGCCAGCAGTTTGGGGGCTCCCTTTTATAGCAATCAGCCCCAGCATTTT. Full variable domain (missing parts from reference TRBV28 and TRBJ1-5): DVKVTQSSRYLVKRTGEKVFLECVQDMDHENMFWYRQDPGLGLRLIYFSYDVKMKEKGDIPEGYSVSREKKERFSLILESASTNQTSMYLCASSLGAPFYSNQPQHFGDGTRLSIL.

CDR3 coding DNA: TGTGCCAGCTCACTGACTATTCTCAAAGGGGAGCAGTACTTC. Its translation is CASSLTILKGEQYF. The rearrangement joins TRBV18 to TRBJ2-7, with D possibly being TRBD2 (5 bases). Deletions cut 4 bases from V and 7 bases from J, with 17 bases between. This CDR3 comprises 14 residues. In germline, CDR1 is KGHSH, CDR2 LQKENI.

CDR3 sequence (DNA): TGCGCCAGCAGCTTGGGCGGGACAAGGGACAATGAGCAGTTCTTC. Protein sequence: CASSLGGTRDNEQFF. V gene TRBV5-1 combines with J gene TRBJ2-1; D possibly uses TRBD1 or TRBD2 (6 bases each). The CDR3 is 15 residues long. V was trimmed by 0 bases and J by 5 bases, leaving 12 bases between them. Germline V gene data show CDR1 as SGHRS and CDR2 as YFSETQ.

The chain employs TRBV28 and TRBJ2-7, with 7 positions matching TRBD1. There are 15 residues in the CDR3. V shed 0 bases, J shed 3 bases, and the junction held 5 bases outside the gene matches. CDR1 is MDHEN and CDR2 is SYDVKM in the germline V gene. The CDR3 is CASSLWDRNLYEQYF. DNA for the CDR3: TGTGCCAGCAGTTTATGGGACAGGAACCTCTACGAGCAGTACTTC.